Each of the 3 T cell receptor beta chains below was sequenced from the same sample in a study of blood T cell repertoires in COVID-19. Clones were read by immunoSEQ multiplex PCR, and TCRdb kept only the in-frame ones, dropping some. The sample includes some 340,000 clones, around 83% of them seen just once. Sequenced input: PBMCs or T cells enriched from blood (not recorded which). These receptors came from a woman between 50 and 59 years old who had recovered from COVID-19.

The CDR3 spells CASSLGPGGHLSGYTF. The CDR3 DNA reads TGTGCCAGCAGCTTGGGGCCGGGCGGACATCTTTCTGGCTACACCTTC. The chain has TRBV11-3 and TRBJ1-2; D is possibly TRBD1 (5 bases). Trimming pared 3 bases from V and 7 bases from J, leaving 21 bases between. The CDR3 consists of 16 residues. CDR1 and CDR2 (germline): SGHNT, YENEEA.

CDR3 bases: TGCAGCGTTTCGGGCAGACAGGCACAAATTGGTGGCTACACCTTC. Its protein is CSVSGRQAQIGGYTF. The chain links TRBV29-1 to TRBJ1-2; D possibly corresponds to TRBD1 (6 bases). The V end lost 5 bases, the J end lost 7 bases, and 23 bases lay between the germline ends. Germline CDR1 SQVTM, CDR2 ANQGSEA. CDR3 size: 15 residues.

This chain uses TRBV10-3 with TRBJ1-5; D not resolved. Germline V lookup: CDR1 ENHRY, CDR2 SYGVKD. CDR3 size: 13 residues. V was shortened by 2 bases and J by 4 bases, with 6 bases between the two germline ends. The CDR3 sequence is CAISEPGNQPQHF. CDR3 nucleotides: TGTGCCATCAGTGAGCCGGGAAATCAGCCCCAGCATTTT.